This T cell receptor (beta chain) was identified in a study of low-dose radiotherapy and immunotherapy resistance in tumors. About the research overall: Each two-week cycle included intravenous cyclophosphamide 200 mg/m2, given one day before radiation and immunotherapy. A daily 300 mg dose of oral aspirin was taken by patients for four cycles from cycle 1 day 1.

Priming of first-strand cDNA relied on TRAV- and TRBV-specific primers (covering alpha and beta chains). It was with a constant-region primer and a V-primer adapter that TCRs were amplified over roughly 18 PCR cycles. TCRdb reprocessed the reads with MiXCR, giving one entry per CDR3 protein. The sample carries 95,000 to 100,000 distinct CDR3 sequences, under 25% recorded once. This clonotype was recorded many times. CDR1 and CDR2 (germline): SGHVT, SQSDAQ. This CDR3 is built from 14 residues. Trimming cost V 3 bases and J 3 bases; bases outside gene matches: 5. Time point in this sample: after trial treatment. The treatment denotes: LDRT plus nivolumab, ipilimumab, low-dose cyclophosphamide and aspirin (RACIN trial). In the RACIN dose-escalation trial, donors got nivolumab plus ipilimumab with aspirin, cyclophosphamide and radiotherapy. Solid tumors that lacked tumor-infiltrating lymphocytes and were advanced were present in eligible patients.

This material consisted of PBMCs, taken after low-dose radiotherapy plus immunotherapy. The rearrangement links TRBV7-4 to TRBJ2-7; 7 nucleotides line up with TRBD1. The receptor's source is a male donor with prostate cancer. The CDR3 bases are TGTGCCAGCAGCTTGGGACAGACGGTCTACGAGCAGTACTTC. Translation: CASSLGQTVYEQYF.